The 12 T cell receptor beta chains below come from one sample, sequenced in a study of shared clonotypes between healthy human individuals. TCRdb keeps only in-frame clones here, not all; method: immunoSEQ multiplex PCR. Seen here are roughly 320,000 clones, 87% observed once, and the top ten hold 15% to 20%. The sequencing sample was made of memory CD8+ T cells sorted from blood. Indicated subset: CD45RO+ cells pooled with CCR7-negative TemRA cells. The receptors originated from a man aged 18 to 29 in good health.

V gene TRBV19 combines with J gene TRBJ2-5; D unclear. The CDR3 sequence is 13 residues long. Germline loops: CDR1 LNHDA, CDR2 SQIVND (reference sequence). The V gene lost 4 bases and the J gene lost 2 bases, with 8 bases spanning the gap. CDR3 amino acids: CASSKDGQETQYF. The CDR3 DNA sequence: TGTGCCAGTAGTAAGGACGGACAAGAGACCCAGTACTTC.

The CDR3: CASSRRDCSSYNEQFF. CDR3 sequence (DNA): TGTGCCAGCAGCCGTAGGGACTGTAGCTCCTACAATGAGCAGTTCTTC. V and J are TRBV7-8 and TRBJ2-1, with a tentative D call TRBD2 (6 bases). The CDR3 totals 16 residues. Deletions cut 5 bases from V and 0 bases from J, with 14 bases between. Germline V gene sequence: CDR1 SGHVS, CDR2 FQNEAQ.

CDR3 in DNA: TGTGCCAGCAGCGTGACAGGGGATGGCACTGAAGCTTTCTTT. Translated, it gives CASSVTGDGTEAFF. The chain uses TRBV9 and TRBJ1-1; 8 bases match TRBD1. V lost 2 bases and J lost 4; bases outside the gene matches: 4. Germline CDR1 reads SGDLS; CDR2 reads YYNGEE. CDR3 length: 14 residues.

The gene calls are TRBV5-8 and TRBJ2-5; D gene unclear. V was trimmed by 7 bases and J by 3 bases, leaving 7 bases between them. The CDR3 contains 11 residues. Looked up from germline, CDR1 is SGHTS and CDR2 is YDEGEE. The CDR3: CASGDKETQYF. CDR3 nucleotide sequence: TGTGCCAGCGGAGATAAAGAGACCCAGTACTTC.

This clone has a handful of counts. The chain is built from TRBV19 and TRBJ1-6, with TRBD1 matching 7 bases. The CDR3 runs 16 residues. With 5 bases clipped from V and 6 bases from J, the junction kept 10 bases outside the gene matches. Looked up from germline, CDR1 is LNHDA and CDR2 is SQIVND (reference sequence). The CDR3 nucleotides are TGTGCCAGTAGTGCCCCAGCGACAGGGTTTAATTCACCCCTCCACTTT. Its protein is CASSAPATGFNSPLHF.

There are many counts of this clone. The gene calls are TRBV7-9 and TRBJ2-7; 7 bases align to TRBD1. The CDR3 sequence is 13 residues long. V shed 5 bases and J 6 bases; nucleotides not matched to a gene: 7. Germline-derived CDR1 and CDR2 are SEHNR and FQNEAQ (reference sequence). The CDR3 nucleotides are TGTGCCAGCAGCGCGAACACAGGGGCCGAGCAGTACTTC. It yields the protein CASSANTGAEQYF.

Comment on this clone: One junction end disagrees with the germline gene, perhaps due to a read error. Written as DNA, the CDR3 is TGTGCCAGCAGCACGGCATGCCGAAAGACCTATTGCTACACCTTC. Translated, it gives CASSTACRKTYCYTF. The chain carries TRBV7-7 and TRBJ1-2; D is unresolved. This CDR3 is 15 amino acids long. From germline, CDR1 is SSHAT and CDR2 FNYEAQ (reference sequence).

With regard to this clone: This sequence is one base from a far larger clone and is likely a read error. The genes are TRBV29-1 and TRBJ1-2, with D unclear. V was cut by 1 base and J by 3 bases, with 6 bases left in between. Germline CDR1 is SQVTM and CDR2 is ANQGSEA. This CDR3 has 12 residues. The DNA for the CDR3 is TGCAGCGTTGAAGCCAGCCACTATGGCTACACCTTC. As protein: CSVEASHYGYTF.

The gene calls are TRBV7-9 and TRBJ2-1; TRBD2 agrees at 9 bases. The V gene's germline CDR1 is SEHNR and CDR2 FQNEAQ (reference sequence). V gave up 5 bases and J gave up 0 bases; unmatched junction bases: 5. The CDR3 runs 16 residues. The CDR3 reads CASSALAGVSYNEQFF. The CDR3 bases are TGTGCCAGCAGCGCCTTAGCGGGGGTCTCCTACAATGAGCAGTTCTTC. The complete variable domain, with remaining parts taken from reference TRBV7-9 and TRBJ2-1, reads DTGVSQNPRHKITKRGQNVTFRCDPISEHNRLYWYRQTLGQGPEFLTYFQNEAQLEKSRLLSDRFSAERPKGSFSTLEIQRTEQGDSAMYLCASSALAGVSYNEQFFGPGTRLTVL.

The chain has TRBV18 and TRBJ2-1; D call uncertain. The CDR3 sequence is 14 residues long. V was cut by 0 bases and J by 4 bases, with 7 bases left in between. The germline V gene has CDR1 KGHSH and CDR2 LQKENI. This CDR3 reads CASSPPVRYNEQFF. Written as DNA, the CDR3 is TGTGCCAGCTCACCACCGGTCAGATACAATGAGCAGTTCTTC.

On this clone: This specimen includes other DNA sequences encoding the same CDR3. The rearrangement uses TRBV7-9 and TRBJ1-1, with D perhaps matching TRBD1 (6 bases). CDR1 and CDR2 (germline): SEHNR, FQNEAQ (reference sequence). V lost 5 bases, J lost 4 bases, and 11 bases lay in between. CDR3 length equals 13 residues. The CDR3 loop reads CASSLRGGTEAFF. The CDR3 DNA follows: TGTGCCAGCAGCCTCAGGGGTGGCACTGAAGCTTTCTTT.

The V call is TRBV6-7, the J call TRBJ1-4, with a possible D match to TRBD1 (6 bases). TRBV6-7 qualifies as an ORF whose function is uncertain. V lost 0 bases and J 6 bases, leaving 14 bases between the germline ends. CDR3 length: 16 residues. This CDR3 reads CASSYSRQQGHEKLFF. CDR3 nucleotides: TGTGCCAGCAGTTACTCGAGGCAACAGGGTCATGAAAAACTGTTTTTT.